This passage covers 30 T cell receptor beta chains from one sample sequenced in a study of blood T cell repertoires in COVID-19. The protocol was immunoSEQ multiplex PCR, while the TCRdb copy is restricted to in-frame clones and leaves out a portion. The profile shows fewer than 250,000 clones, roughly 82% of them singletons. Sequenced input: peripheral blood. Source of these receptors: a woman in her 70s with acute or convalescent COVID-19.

CDR3 loop: CASSMLEGFTGELFF. The CDR3 DNA reads TGTGCCAGTAGTATGTTGGAGGGTTTCACCGGGGAGCTGTTTTTT. The chain joins TRBV19 to TRBJ2-2; D might be TRBD2 (6 bases). V shed 3 bases and J shed 4 bases, with 12 bases lying between them. The CDR3 has 15 amino acids. The germline V gene has CDR1 LNHDA and CDR2 SQIVND (reference sequence).

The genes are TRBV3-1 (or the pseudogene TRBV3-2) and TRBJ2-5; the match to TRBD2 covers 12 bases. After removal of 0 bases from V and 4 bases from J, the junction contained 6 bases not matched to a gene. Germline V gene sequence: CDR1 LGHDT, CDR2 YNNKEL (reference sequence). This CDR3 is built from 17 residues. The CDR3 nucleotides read TGTGCCAGCAGCCAAGATCTAGCGGGGGGGCATGGAGAGACCCAGTACTTC. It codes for CASSQDLAGGHGETQYF.

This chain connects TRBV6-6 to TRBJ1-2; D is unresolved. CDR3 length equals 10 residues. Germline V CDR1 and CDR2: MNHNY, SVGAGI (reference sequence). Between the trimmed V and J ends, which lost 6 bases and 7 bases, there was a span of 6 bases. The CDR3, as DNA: TGTGCCAGCAGGACTTCTGGCTACACCTTC. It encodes CASRTSGYTF.

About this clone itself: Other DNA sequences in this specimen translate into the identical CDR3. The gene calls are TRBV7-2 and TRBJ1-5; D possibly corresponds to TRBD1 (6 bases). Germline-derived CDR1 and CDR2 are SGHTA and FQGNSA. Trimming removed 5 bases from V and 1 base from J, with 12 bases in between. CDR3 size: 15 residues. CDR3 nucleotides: TGTGCCAGCAGCCTGACAGGAGGCAGCAATCAGCCCCAGCATTTT. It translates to CASSLTGGSNQPQHF.

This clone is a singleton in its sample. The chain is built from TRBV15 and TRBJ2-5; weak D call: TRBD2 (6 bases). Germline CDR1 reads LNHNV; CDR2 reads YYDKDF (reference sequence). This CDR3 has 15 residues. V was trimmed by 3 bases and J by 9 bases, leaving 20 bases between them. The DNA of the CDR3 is TGTGCCACCAGCAGTTCCCCGGGTCAGTGGGAGGCCCAGTACTTC. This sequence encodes CATSSSPGQWEAQYF.

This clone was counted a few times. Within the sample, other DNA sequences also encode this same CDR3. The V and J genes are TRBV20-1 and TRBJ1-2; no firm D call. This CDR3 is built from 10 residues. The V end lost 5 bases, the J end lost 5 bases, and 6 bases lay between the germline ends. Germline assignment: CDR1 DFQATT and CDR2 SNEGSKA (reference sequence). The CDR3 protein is CSAREYGYTF. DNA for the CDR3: TGCAGTGCTCGGGAGTATGGCTACACCTTC.

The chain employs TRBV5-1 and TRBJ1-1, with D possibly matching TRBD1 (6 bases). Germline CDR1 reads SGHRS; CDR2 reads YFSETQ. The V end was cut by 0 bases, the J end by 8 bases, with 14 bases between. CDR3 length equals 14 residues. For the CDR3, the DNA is TGCGCCAGCAGCTTGGGCGCAGGGGCTGGGGAAGCTTTCTTT. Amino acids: CASSLGAGAGEAFF. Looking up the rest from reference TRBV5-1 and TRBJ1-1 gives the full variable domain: KAGVTQTPRYLIKTRGQQVTLSCSPISGHRSVSWYQQTPGQGLQFLFEYFSETQRNKGNFPGRFSGRQFSNSRSEMNVSTLELGDSALYLCASSLGAGAGEAFFGQGTRLTVV.

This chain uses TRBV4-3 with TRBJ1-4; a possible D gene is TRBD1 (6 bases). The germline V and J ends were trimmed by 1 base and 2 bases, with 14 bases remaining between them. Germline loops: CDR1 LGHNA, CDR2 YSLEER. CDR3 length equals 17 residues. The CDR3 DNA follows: TGCGCCAGCAGCCAAGTATCGAGCAGGGGTACTAATGAAAAACTGTTTTTT. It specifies CASSQVSSRGTNEKLFF.

CDR3 sequence reads: CASSRTGGREKLFF. The DNA of the CDR3 is TGTGCCAGCAGCCGGACAGGGGGCAGAGAAAAACTGTTTTTT. V gene TRBV28 combines with J gene TRBJ1-4, with 11 bases identical to TRBD1. V dropped 6 bases and J dropped 8; count of bases not matched to a gene: 5. The germline CDR1 and CDR2 sequences are MDHEN and SYDVKM. The CDR3 consists of 14 residues.

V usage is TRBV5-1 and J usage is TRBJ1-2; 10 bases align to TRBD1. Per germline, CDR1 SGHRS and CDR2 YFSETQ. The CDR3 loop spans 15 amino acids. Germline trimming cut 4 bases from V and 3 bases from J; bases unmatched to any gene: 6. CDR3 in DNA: TGCGCCAGCAGCCTGTCGACAGGGGGCGACTATGGCTACACCTTC. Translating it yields CASSLSTGGDYGYTF.

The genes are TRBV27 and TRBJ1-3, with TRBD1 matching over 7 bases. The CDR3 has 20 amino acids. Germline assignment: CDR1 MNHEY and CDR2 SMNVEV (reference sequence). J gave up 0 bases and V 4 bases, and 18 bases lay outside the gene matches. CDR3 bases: TGTGCCAGCAGTTCACTGCCCTTTACCGGGACAGCTATCTCTGGAAACACCATATATTTT. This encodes CASSSLPFTGTAISGNTIYF.

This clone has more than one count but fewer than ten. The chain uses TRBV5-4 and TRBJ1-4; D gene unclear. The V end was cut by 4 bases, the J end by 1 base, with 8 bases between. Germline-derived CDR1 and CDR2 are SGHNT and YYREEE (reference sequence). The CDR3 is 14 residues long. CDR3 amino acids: CASSRYGTNEKLFF. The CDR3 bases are TGTGCCAGCAGCCGCTACGGAACTAATGAAAAACTGTTTTTT.

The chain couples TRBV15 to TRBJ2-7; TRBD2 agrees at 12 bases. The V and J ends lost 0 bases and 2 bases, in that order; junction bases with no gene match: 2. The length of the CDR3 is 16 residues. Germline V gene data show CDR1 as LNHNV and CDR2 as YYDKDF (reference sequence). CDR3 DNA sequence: TGTGCCACCAGCAGAGATCGGACTAGCGGGGCCTACGAGCAGTACTTC. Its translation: CATSRDRTSGAYEQYF.

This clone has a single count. CDR3 in DNA: TGTGCCAGTAGTATAGCTCTAGCGGGGGGCACAGATACGCAGTATTTT. Translating it yields CASSIALAGGTDTQYF. This chain uses TRBV19 with TRBJ2-3, with 10 bases matching TRBD2. Per germline, CDR1 LNHDA and CDR2 SQIVND (reference sequence). The trim removed 1 base at V and 1 base at J, leaving 2 bases unmatched. The length of the CDR3 is 16 residues.

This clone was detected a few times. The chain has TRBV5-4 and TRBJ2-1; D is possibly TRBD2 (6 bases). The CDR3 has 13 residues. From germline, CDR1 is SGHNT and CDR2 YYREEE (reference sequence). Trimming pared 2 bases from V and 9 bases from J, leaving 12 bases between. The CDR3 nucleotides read TGTGCCAGCAGCTTCGACGGGAGCCGTGAGCAGTTCTTC. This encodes CASSFDGSREQFF.

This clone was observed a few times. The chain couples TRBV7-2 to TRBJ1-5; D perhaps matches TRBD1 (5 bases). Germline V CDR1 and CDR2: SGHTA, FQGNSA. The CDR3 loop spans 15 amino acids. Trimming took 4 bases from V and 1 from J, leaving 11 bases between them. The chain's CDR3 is CASSSGGESNQPQHF. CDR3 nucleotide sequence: TGTGCCAGCAGCTCTGGGGGGGAGAGCAATCAGCCCCAGCATTTT.

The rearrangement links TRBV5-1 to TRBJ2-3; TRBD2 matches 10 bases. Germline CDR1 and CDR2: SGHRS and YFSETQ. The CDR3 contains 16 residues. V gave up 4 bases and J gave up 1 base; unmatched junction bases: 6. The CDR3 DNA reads TGCGCCAGCAGCGCCGGACTAGCGGAAGGCACAGATACGCAGTATTTT. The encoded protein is CASSAGLAEGTDTQYF. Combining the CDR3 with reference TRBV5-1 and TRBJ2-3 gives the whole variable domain KAGVTQTPRYLIKTRGQQVTLSCSPISGHRSVSWYQQTPGQGLQFLFEYFSETQRNKGNFPGRFSGRQFSNSRSEMNVSTLELGDSALYLCASSAGLAEGTDTQYFGPGTRLTVL.

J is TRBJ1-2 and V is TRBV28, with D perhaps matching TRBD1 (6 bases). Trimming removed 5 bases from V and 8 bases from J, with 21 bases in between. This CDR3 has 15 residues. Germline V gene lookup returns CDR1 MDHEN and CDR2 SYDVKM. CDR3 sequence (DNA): TGTGCCAGCAGTATCAGGGGAGGGTCCTGGGCAGGCTACACCTTC. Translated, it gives CASSIRGGSWAGYTF.

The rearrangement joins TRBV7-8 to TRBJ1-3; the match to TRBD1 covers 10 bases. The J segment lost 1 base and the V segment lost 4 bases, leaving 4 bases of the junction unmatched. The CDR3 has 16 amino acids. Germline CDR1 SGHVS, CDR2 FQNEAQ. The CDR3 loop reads CASSSGQGESGNTIYF. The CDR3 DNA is TGTGCCAGCAGCTCTGGACAGGGGGAGTCTGGAAACACCATATATTTT.

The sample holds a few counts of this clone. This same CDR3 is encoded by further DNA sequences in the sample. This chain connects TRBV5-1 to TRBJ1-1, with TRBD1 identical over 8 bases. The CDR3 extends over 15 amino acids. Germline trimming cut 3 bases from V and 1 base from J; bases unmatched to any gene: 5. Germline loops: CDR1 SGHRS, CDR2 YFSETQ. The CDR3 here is CASSSSGTGNTEAFF. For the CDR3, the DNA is TGCGCCAGCAGCTCGTCCGGGACAGGGAACACTGAAGCTTTCTTT.

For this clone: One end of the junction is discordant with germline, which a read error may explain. CDR3 bases: TGTGCCAGCAGCCAAGAAGGGGTGAAGACTGAAGCTTTCTTT. Amino acids: CASSQEGVKTEAFF. The chain uses TRBV4-2 and TRBJ1-1, with a possible D match to TRBD1 (5 bases). CDR3 size: 14 residues. Looked up from germline, CDR1 is LGHNA and CDR2 is YNFKEQ.

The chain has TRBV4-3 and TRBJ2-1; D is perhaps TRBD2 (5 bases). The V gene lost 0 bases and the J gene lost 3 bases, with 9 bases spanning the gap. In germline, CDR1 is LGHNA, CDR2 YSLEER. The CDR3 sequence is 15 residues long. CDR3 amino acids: CASSQDYSGYNEQFF. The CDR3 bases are TGCGCCAGCAGCCAAGATTACAGCGGCTACAATGAGCAGTTCTTC.

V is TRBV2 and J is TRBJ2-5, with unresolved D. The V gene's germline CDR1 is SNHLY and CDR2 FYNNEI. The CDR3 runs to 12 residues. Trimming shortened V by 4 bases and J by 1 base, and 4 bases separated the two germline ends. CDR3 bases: TGTGCCAGCAGTGCCCGCCAAGAGACCCAGTACTTC. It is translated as CASSARQETQYF.

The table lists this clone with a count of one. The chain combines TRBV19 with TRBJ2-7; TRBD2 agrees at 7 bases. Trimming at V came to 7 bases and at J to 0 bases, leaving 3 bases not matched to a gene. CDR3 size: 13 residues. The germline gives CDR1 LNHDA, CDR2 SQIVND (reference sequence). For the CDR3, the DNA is TGTGCCAGTAAAGGGAGGGACTCCTACGAGCAGTACTTC. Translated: CASKGRDSYEQYF.

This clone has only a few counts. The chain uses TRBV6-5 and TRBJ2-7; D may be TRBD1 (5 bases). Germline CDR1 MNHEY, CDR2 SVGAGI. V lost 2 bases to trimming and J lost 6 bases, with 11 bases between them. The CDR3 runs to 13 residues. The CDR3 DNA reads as TGTGCCAGCAGTTACGGGGCGGTCGGCGAGCAGTACTTC. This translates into CASSYGAVGEQYF.

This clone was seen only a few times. CDR3 DNA: TGTGCCAGCAGCTTACAGGGGATCAATCAGCCCCAGCATTTT. It yields the protein CASSLQGINQPQHF. J is TRBJ1-5 and V is TRBV2; 7 positions match TRBD1. The junction had 5 bases not matched to a gene; V was cut back by 6 bases and J by 3 bases. The CDR3 is made up of 14 amino acids. Germline CDR1 is SNHLY and CDR2 is FYNNEI.

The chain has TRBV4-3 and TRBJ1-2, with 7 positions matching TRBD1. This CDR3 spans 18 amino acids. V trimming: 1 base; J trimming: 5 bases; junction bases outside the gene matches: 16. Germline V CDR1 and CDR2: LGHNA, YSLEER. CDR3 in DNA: TGCGCCAGCAGCCAAGCGACCACCAAGGGGGCTAATAGGTATGGCTACACCTTC. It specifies CASSQATTKGANRYGYTF.

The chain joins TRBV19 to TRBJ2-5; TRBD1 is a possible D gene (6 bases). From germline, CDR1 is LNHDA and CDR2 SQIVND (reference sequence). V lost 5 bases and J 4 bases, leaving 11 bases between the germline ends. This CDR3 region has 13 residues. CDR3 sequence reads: CASSYLGAETQYF. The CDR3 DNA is TGTGCCAGTAGTTATCTGGGGGCAGAGACCCAGTACTTC.

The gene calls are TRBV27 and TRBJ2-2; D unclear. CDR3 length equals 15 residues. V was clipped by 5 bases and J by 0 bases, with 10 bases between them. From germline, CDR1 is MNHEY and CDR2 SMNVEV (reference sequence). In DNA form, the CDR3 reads TGTGCCAGCAGTCCCCTAGTGCCGAACACCGGGGAGCTGTTTTTT. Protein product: CASSPLVPNTGELFF.

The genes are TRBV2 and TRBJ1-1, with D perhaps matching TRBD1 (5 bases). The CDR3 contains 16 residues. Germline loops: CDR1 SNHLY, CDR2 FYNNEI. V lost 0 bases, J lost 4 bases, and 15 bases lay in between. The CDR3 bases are TGTGCCAGCAGTGAAGCGCTTGAGGGAGGGACCACTGAAGCTTTCTTT. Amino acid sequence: CASSEALEGGTTEAFF.